This is a list of T cell receptor beta chains from one sample in a study of tumor and adjacent non-tumor tissue in lung cancer. In TCRdb, the multiplex PCR reads were re-called with MiXCR into one record per CDR3 protein. The table includes about 200,000 distinct CDR3 sequences, over 55% detected once. Sequencing was carried out using lung tumor tissue. These receptor sequences come from a man between 60 and 75 years old with non-small cell lung cancer. Both conserved end residues are part of each CDR3. The order of the fields is J gene, D gene, clone size, V gene, CDR3 protein, CDR3 DNA. D genes are given only for firm matches. Clone size, where shown, is once, few, many, or a class for clones that have expanded.

j_gene: TRBJ1-6
d_gene: TRBD1
abundance: few
v_gene: TRBV5-6
CDR3aa: CASSSGQGGSYNSPLHF
CDR3nt: TGTGCCAGCAGCTCGGGACAGGGCGGGTCCTATAATTCACCCCTCCACTTT

j_gene: TRBJ2-1
d_gene: TRBD2
abundance: .
v_gene: TRBV11-2
CDR3aa: CACSLAGGYNKQFF
CDR3nt: TGTGCCTGCAGCTTAGCGGGGGGGTACAATAAGCAGTTCTTC

j_gene: TRBJ2-1
d_gene: .
abundance: few
v_gene: TRBV5-6
CDR3aa: CASSLLAAINEQFF
CDR3nt: TGTGCCAGCAGCTTGTTGGCAGCGATCAATGAGCAGTTCTTC

j_gene: TRBJ2-1
d_gene: TRBD2
abundance: .
v_gene: TRBV5-1
CDR3aa: CASSLGGSGSVNEQFF
CDR3nt: TGCGCCAGCAGCTTGGGAGGTAGCGGGAGTGTAAATGAGCAGTTCTTC

j_gene: TRBJ1-4
d_gene: TRBD1
abundance: .
v_gene: TRBV4-2
CDR3aa: CASSRFTGTDDKLFF
CDR3nt: TGTGCCAGCAGCCGCTTCACCGGGACAGATGATAAACTGTTTTTT

j_gene: TRBJ2-6
d_gene: .
abundance: many
v_gene: TRBV11-3
CDR3aa: CASSAQTESGANVLTF
CDR3nt: TGTGCCAGCAGCGCCCAGACCGAGTCTGGGGCCAACGTCCTGACTTTC

j_gene: TRBJ1-5
d_gene: TRBD1
abundance: .
v_gene: TRBV6-6
CDR3aa: CASNPRTGSGQPQRF
CDR3nt: TGTGCCAGCAACCCCCGGACAGGATCAGGACAGCCCCAGCGTTTT

j_gene: TRBJ1-1
d_gene: .
abundance: .
v_gene: TRBV12-3/TRBV12-4
CDR3aa: CDSIQSGLNTEAFF
CDR3nt: TGTGACAGCATCCAATCAGGGCTAAACACTGAAGCTTTCTTT

j_gene: TRBJ2-3
d_gene: .
abundance: .
v_gene: TRBV29-1
CDR3aa: CSMWGADTQYF
CDR3nt: TGCAGCATGTGGGGGGCGGATACGCAGTATTTT

j_gene: TRBJ2-1
d_gene: TRBD1
abundance: .
v_gene: TRBV5-5
CDR3aa: CASRGTAAGDEQFF
CDR3nt: TGTGCCAGCAGAGGGACAGCCGCTGGCGATGAGCAGTTCTTC

j_gene: TRBJ1-1
d_gene: .
abundance: .
v_gene: TRBV29-1
CDR3aa: CSVGDRQAVRGSTEAFF
CDR3nt: TGCAGCGTTGGCGACCGACAGGCCGTGAGGGGAAGCACTGAAGCTTTCTTT

j_gene: TRBJ1-2
d_gene: .
abundance: .
v_gene: TRBV10-3
CDR3aa: CAISEGLGRVYGYTF
CDR3nt: TGTGCCATCAGTGAGGGACTTGGCAGGGTATATGGCTACACCTTC

j_gene: TRBJ1-2
d_gene: TRBD1
abundance: .
v_gene: TRBV11-2
CDR3aa: CASSSQSRQGIYGYIF
CDR3nt: TGTGCCAGCAGCTCCCAATCCCGACAGGGTATCTACGGCTACATCTTC

j_gene: TRBJ2-5
d_gene: TRBD2
abundance: .
v_gene: TRBV11-2
CDR3aa: CASSLRRGGLESHYF
CDR3nt: TGTGCCAGCAGCCTTCGTCGGGGGGGCCTTGAGTCCCACTACTTC

j_gene: TRBJ1-5
d_gene: .
abundance: .
v_gene: TRBV11-3
CDR3aa: CASSLDRDQPLHF
CDR3nt: TGTGCCAGCAGCTTAGACCGGGACCAGCCCCTGCATTTT

j_gene: TRBJ2-1
d_gene: .
abundance: few
v_gene: TRBV5-4
CDR3aa: CASSRMDEQFF
CDR3nt: TGTGCCAGCAGTAGAATGGATGAGCAGTTCTTC

j_gene: TRBJ2-3
d_gene: .
abundance: .
v_gene: TRBV28
CDR3aa: CASSVASGRGPTDTQYF
CDR3nt: TGTGCCAGCAGTGTGGCCAGCGGTCGGGGGCCTACAGATACGCAGTATTTT

j_gene: TRBJ1-1
d_gene: .
abundance: .
v_gene: TRBV4-1
CDR3aa: CASSQASRAGEAIF
CDR3nt: TGCGCCAGCAGCCAAGCCAGTCGGGCAGGTGAAGCTATCTTT

j_gene: TRBJ2-7
d_gene: .
abundance: .
v_gene: TRBV28
CDR3aa: CACSPTPEDEQYF
CDR3nt: TGTGCCTGCAGCCCTACCCCAGAGGACGAGCAGTACTTC

j_gene: TRBJ1-5
d_gene: TRBD1
abundance: .
v_gene: TRBV20-1
CDR3aa: CSARGDRTEGSNQPQHF
CDR3nt: TGCAGTGCTAGGGGGGACAGGACGGAGGGTAGCAATCAGCCCCAGCATTTT

j_gene: TRBJ2-2
d_gene: .
abundance: .
v_gene: TRBV20-1
CDR3aa: CSARVGGVNTGELSF
CDR3nt: TGCAGTGCTAGAGTTGGAGGCGTAAACACCGGGGAGCTGTCTTTT

j_gene: TRBJ2-4
d_gene: TRBD2
abundance: .
v_gene: TRBV30
CDR3aa: CAWHGPGTSASKNIQYF
CDR3nt: TGTGCCTGGCACGGACCCGGGACTAGCGCATCCAAAAACATTCAGTACTTC